This T cell receptor beta chain was identified during a study of cytomegalovirus exposure and HLA in healthy donors. PCR used 60 Vbeta primers and 13 Jbeta primers. The protocol was immunoSEQ multiplex PCR, while the TCRdb copy is restricted to in-frame clones and leaves out a portion. The sample lists 190,000 or so clones, about 80% occurring once. Study results and limitations: Among TCR sequences, most were rare, though some public TCRs appeared in many donors. A later analysis showed that HLA-associated TCR beta chains had undergone more clonal expansion than equally common others.

A word on this clone: Its antigen is currently unknown.

The germline V gene encodes CDR1 ENHRY and CDR2 SYGVKD. The V and J ends lost 3 bases and 7 bases, in that order; junction bases with no gene match: 6. The CDR3 contains 14 residues. The origin of this receptor is a boy aged 5 to 17 in good health and CMV-seronegative. Sequencing input: PBMCs. The V and J genes are TRBV10-3 and TRBJ2-5; 9 bases map to TRBD1. CDR3 in amino acids: CAISDTGGLGTQYF. The CDR3 DNA sequence: TGTGCCATCAGTGATACAGGGGGCCTTGGGACCCAGTACTTC.